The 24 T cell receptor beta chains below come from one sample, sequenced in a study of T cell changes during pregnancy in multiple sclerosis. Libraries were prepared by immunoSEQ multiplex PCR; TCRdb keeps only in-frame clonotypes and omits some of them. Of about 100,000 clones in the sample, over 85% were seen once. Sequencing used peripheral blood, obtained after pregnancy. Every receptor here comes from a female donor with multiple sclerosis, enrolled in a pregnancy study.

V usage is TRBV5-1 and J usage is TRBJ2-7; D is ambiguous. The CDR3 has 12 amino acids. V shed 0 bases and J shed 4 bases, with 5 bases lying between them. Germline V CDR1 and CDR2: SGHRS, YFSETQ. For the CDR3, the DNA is TGCGCCAGCAGCTTGGTCGGGTACGAGCAGTACTTC. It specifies CASSLVGYEQYF.

For the CDR3, the DNA is TGTGCCAGCAGTTTAGGGTCGGGCACTGAAGCTTTCTTT. Its protein product is CASSLGSGTEAFF. The chain carries TRBV28 and TRBJ1-1, with D hard to call. Germline CDR1 MDHEN, CDR2 SYDVKM. Trimming cost V 2 bases and J 4 bases, with 8 bases left between them. The CDR3 contains 13 residues.

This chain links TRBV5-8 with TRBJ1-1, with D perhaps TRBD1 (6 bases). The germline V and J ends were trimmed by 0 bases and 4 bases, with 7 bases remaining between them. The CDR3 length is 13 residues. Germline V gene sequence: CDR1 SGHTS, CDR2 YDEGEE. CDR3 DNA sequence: TGTGCCAGCAGCTTGGACAGGGTCACTGAAGCTTTCTTT. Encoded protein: CASSLDRVTEAFF.

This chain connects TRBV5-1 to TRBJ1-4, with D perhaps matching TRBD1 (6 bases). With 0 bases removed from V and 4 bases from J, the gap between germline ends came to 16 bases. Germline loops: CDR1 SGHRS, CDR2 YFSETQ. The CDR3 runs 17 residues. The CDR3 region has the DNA TGCGCCAGCAGCTTGGCTCTCCTGCAGGGGCGTAATGAAAAACTGTTTTTT. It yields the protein CASSLALLQGRNEKLFF.

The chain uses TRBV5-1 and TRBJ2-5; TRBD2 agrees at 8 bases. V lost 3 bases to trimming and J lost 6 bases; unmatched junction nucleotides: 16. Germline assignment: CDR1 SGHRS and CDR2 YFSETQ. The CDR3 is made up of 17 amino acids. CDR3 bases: TGCGCCAGCAGCTCCGATCTCGTCGGGAGGGCCGGGAAGACCCAGTACTTC. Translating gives CASSSDLVGRAGKTQYF.

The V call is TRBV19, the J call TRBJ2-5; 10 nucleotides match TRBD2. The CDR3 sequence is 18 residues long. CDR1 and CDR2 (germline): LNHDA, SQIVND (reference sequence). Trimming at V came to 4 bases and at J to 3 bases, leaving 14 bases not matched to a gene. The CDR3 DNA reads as TGTGCCAGTAGTACCCCCCCTCGGGGGCTAGCGGGAGAAGAGACCCAGTACTTC. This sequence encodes CASSTPPRGLAGEETQYF. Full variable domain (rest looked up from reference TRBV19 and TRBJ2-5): DGGITQSPKYLFRKEGQNVTLSCEQNLNHDAMYWYRQDPGQGLRLIYYSQIVNDFQKGDIAEGYSVSREKKESFPLTVTSAQKNPTAFYLCASSTPPRGLAGEETQYFGPGTRLLVL.

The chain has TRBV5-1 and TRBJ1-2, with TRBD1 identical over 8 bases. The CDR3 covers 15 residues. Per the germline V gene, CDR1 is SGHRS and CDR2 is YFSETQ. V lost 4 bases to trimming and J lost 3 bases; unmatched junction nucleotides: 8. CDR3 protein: CASSTQGAVDYGYTF. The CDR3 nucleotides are TGCGCCAGCAGCACCCAGGGGGCAGTTGACTATGGCTACACCTTC. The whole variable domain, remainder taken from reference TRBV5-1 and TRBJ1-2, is KAGVTQTPRYLIKTRGQQVTLSCSPISGHRSVSWYQQTPGQGLQFLFEYFSETQRNKGNFPGRFSGRQFSNSRSEMNVSTLELGDSALYLCASSTQGAVDYGYTFGSGTRLTVV.

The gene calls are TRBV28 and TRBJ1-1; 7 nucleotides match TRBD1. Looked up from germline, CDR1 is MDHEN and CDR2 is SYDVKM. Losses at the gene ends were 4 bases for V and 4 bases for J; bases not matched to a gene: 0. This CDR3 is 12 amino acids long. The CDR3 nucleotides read TGTGCCAGCAGTTCAGGGGGCACTGAAGCTTTCTTT. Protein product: CASSSGGTEAFF.

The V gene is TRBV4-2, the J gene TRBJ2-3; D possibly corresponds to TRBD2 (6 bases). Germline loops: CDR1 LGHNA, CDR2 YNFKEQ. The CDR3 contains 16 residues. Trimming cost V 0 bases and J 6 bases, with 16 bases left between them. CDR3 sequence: CASSQDRTGEVDTQYF. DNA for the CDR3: TGTGCCAGCAGCCAAGATCGCACCGGGGAGGTTGATACGCAGTATTTT.

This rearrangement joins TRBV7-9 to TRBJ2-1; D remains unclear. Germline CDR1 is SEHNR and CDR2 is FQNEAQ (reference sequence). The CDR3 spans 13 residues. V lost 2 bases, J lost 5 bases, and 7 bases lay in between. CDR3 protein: CASSLSENNEQFF. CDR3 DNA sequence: TGTGCCAGCAGCTTATCAGAAAACAATGAGCAGTTCTTC.

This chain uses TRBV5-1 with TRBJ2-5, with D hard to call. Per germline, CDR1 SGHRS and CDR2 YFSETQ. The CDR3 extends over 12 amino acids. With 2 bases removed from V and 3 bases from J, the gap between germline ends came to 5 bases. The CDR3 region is CASSLGEETQYF. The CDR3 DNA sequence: TGCGCCAGCAGCTTAGGAGAAGAGACCCAGTACTTC.

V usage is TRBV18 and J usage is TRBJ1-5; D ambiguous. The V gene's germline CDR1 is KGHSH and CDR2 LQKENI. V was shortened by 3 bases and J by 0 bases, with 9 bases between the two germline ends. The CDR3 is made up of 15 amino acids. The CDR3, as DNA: TGTGCCAGCTCACCCGCGGGAAATAGCAATCAGCCCCAGCATTTT. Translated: CASSPAGNSNQPQHF.

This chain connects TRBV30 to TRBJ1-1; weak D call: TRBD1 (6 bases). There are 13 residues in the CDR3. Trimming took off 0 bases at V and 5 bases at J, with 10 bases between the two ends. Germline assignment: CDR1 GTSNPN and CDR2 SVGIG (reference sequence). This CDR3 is CAWSVKGGTEAFF. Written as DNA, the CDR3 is TGTGCCTGGAGTGTAAAGGGGGGGACTGAAGCTTTCTTT.

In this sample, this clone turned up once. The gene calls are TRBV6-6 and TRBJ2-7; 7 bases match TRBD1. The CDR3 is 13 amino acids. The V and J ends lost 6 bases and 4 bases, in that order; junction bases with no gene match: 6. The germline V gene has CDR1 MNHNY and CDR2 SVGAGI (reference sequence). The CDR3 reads CASRQGFVYEQYF. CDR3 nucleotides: TGTGCCAGCAGACAGGGGTTTGTTTACGAGCAGTACTTC.

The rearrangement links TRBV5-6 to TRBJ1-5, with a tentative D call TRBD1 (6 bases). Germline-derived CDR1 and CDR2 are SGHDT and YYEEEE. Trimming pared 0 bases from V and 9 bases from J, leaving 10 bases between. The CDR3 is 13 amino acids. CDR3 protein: CASSLGTGRPQHF. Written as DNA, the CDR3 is TGTGCCAGCAGCTTGGGTACAGGGAGGCCCCAGCATTTT.

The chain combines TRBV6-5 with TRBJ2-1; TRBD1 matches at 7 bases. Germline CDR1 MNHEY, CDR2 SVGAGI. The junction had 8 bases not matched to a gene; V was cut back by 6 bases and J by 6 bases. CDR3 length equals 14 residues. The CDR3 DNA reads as TGTGCCAGCAGCCTAGCAGGGGGTTTCAATGAGCAGTTCTTC. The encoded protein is CASSLAGGFNEQFF.

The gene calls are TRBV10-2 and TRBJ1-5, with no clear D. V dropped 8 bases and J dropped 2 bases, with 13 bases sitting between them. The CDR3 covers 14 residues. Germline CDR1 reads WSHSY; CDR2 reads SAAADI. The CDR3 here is CASGALSGNQPQHF. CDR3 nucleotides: TGCGCCAGCGGAGCACTCAGCGGCAATCAGCCCCAGCATTTT.

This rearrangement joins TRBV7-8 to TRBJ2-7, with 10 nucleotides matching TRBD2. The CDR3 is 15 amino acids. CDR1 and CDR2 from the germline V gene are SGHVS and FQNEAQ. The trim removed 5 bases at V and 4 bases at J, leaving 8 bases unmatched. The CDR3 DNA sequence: TGTGCCAGCAGCCCTCTAGCGGGAGCGTCATACGAGCAGTACTTC. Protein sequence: CASSPLAGASYEQYF.

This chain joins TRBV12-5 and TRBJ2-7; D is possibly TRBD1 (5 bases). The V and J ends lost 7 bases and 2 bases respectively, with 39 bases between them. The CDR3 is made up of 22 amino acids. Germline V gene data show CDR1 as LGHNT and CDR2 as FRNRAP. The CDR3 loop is CASVQTQTVCHHKKKGAYEQYF. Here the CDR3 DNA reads TGTGCTAGTGTTCAGACCCAGACAGTCTGCCACCATAAAAAAAAAGGGGCCTACGAGCAGTACTTC.

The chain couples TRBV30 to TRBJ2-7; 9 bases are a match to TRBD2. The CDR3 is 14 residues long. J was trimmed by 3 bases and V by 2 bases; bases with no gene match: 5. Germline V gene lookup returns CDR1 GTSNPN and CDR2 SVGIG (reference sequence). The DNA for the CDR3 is TGTGCCTGGAGTATAGCGGGAGCACTCTACGAGCAGTACTTC. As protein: CAWSIAGALYEQYF. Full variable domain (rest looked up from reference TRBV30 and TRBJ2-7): SQTIHQWPATLVQPVGSPLSLECTVEGTSNPNLYWYRQAAGRGLQLLFYSVGIGQISSEVPQNLSASRPQDRQFILSSKKLLLSDSGFYLCAWSIAGALYEQYFGPGTRLTVT.

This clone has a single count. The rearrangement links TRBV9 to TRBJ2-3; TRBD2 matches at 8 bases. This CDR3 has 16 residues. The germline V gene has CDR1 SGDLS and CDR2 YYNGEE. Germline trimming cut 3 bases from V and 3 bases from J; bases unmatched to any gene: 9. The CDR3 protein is CASSETSGRRTDTQYF. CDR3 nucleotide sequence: TGTGCCAGCAGCGAAACCAGCGGGAGAAGGACAGATACGCAGTATTTT.

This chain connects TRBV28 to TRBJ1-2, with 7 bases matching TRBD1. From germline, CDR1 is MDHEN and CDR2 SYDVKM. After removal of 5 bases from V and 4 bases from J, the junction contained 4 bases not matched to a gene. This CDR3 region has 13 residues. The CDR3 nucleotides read TGTGCCAGCAGTCCCACAGGGGCCTATGGCTACACCTTC. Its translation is CASSPTGAYGYTF.

The CDR3 is CASSIAGALDTQYF. For the CDR3, the DNA is TGTGCCAGTAGTATAGCGGGAGCATTGGATACGCAGTATTTT. The V call is TRBV19, the J call TRBJ2-3, with D possibly TRBD2 on 6 matching bases. CDR3 length equals 14 residues. Trimming cost V 1 base and J 6 bases, with 11 bases left between them. CDR1 is LNHDA, CDR2 SQIVND, per germline (reference sequence).

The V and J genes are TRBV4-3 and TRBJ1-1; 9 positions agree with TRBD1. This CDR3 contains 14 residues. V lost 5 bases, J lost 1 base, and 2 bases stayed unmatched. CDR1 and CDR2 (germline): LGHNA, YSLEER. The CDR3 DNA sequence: TGCGCCAGCAGCAGGGGACAGGGGAACACTGAAGCTTTCTTT. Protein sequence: CASSRGQGNTEAFF.